The present T cell receptor (beta chain) was sequenced within a study of CD8 T cells in ankylosing spondylitis. Study conclusions and caveats: Reported data indicate significant enrichment of disease-linked clones within matched ankylosing spondylitis synovial fluid. About 8 highly homologous variants made up a TCR beta motif that seemed to typify ankylosing spondylitis blood. Prior literature has documented some motif variants in synovial fluid and blood from reactive arthritis.

Trimming removed 3 bases from V and 7 bases from J; junction bases left unmatched: 7. This CDR3 spans 15 amino acids. This clonotype showed up just once. What it binds is unknown. As the method for making TCR beta libraries, quantitative 5'-RACE with molecular barcodes was used. TCRdb passed the 5' RACE reads through MiXCR, listing each CDR3 protein once. The sample holds around 250,000 distinct CDR3 sequences, roughly 32% seen once. V and J are TRBV12-3 or TRBV12-4 and TRBJ2-5; TRBD1 matches 11 bases. The TCR sequence derives from a male donor with ankylosing spondylitis or in good health (not recorded which). Sequencing was carried out using blood, either unsorted or a sorted T cell fraction (not recorded which). The CDR3 loop is CASSFGTGGMATQYF. As DNA, the CDR3 is TGTGCCAGCAGTTTCGGGACAGGGGGTATGGCGACCCAGTACTTC.